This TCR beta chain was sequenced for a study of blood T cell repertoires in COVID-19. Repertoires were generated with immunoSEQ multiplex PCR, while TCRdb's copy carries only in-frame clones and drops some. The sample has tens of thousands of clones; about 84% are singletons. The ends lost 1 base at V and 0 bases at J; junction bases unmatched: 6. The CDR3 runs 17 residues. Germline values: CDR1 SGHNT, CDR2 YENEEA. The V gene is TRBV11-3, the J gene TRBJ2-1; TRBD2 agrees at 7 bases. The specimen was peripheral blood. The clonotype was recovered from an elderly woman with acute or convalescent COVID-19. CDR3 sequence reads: CASSLVVSGVSYNEQFF. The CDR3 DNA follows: TGTGCCAGCAGCTTAGTCGTCAGCGGGGTCTCCTACAATGAGCAGTTCTTC.